The clone carrying this TCR beta chain was seen only once. Its specificity is unknown. The sample belongs to a study of shared clonotypes between healthy human individuals. Findings of the study overall: Among four donors, roughly 5% of naive CD4 clonotypes were found in common.

The assay was carried out at the deep level. Original methodology: ImmunoSEQ junction-only sequences lacked quality scores, so their filtering differed. TCRdb's table, derived via immunoSEQ multiplex PCR, lists solely in-frame clones and lacks some. V and J calls and clone size are those listed in that table; D and trimming were worked out from the DNA. This table has 2 million to 3 million clones, approximately 93% appearing once. CDR3 length: 13 amino acids. The V end lost 6 bases, the J end lost 8 bases, and 16 bases lay between the germline ends. Germline CDR1 reads SNHLY; CDR2 reads FYNNEI. The chain is built from TRBV2 and TRBJ1-2, with a possible D match to TRBD1 (5 bases). Specimen: naive CD4+ T cells from PBMCs. As to subset: CD45RA+ positively selected. This TCR derives from a man younger than 35 in good health. Some clones in this sample may be carry-over from other donors' samples. The DNA for the CDR3 is TGTGCCAGCAGGCCAAGGGGTAGGGGCGGCTACACCTTC. It translates to CASRPRGRGGYTF.